This T cell receptor (beta chain) is drawn from a study of blood T cell repertoires in COVID-19 (dated by TCRdb to 2019 to 2021). As for the study more broadly: Collaborator samples came from the United States, Italy and Spain and covered acute and convalescent phases of COVID-19. The material from the prospective study consisted of cDNA or gDNA derived from T cells, B-cell-depleted T cells, or PBMCs. HLA class I and class II types, where available, came from metadata supplied by the sample provider rather than from assay-based typing. A freely available public database, intended as a resource for researchers studying the immune response to SARS-CoV-2, is where the repertoires were released. Nearly every sample came with metadata listing a de-identified subject ID, COVID-19 status, age in years and sex. Samples were obtained from the ongoing ImmuneRACE study (first 160 participants) and from over a thousand subjects provided by 6 global collaborators. Deeply sampled blood TCRbeta repertoires from subjects exposed to, actively infected with, or recovered from COVID-19 were included in the dataset.

One collaborating source in Seattle enrolled patients while the patients were actively infected and followed the patients over time throughout the course of disease. Whole blood was collected in K2EDTA tubes by collaborating institutions according to the institutions' own protocols. For TCRbeta analysis, collaborator samples were shipped as frozen whole blood, as isolated PBMCs, or as DNA extracted from either sample type. From the germline V gene, CDR1 is SGHRS and CDR2 is YFSETQ. The CDR3 goes from the cysteine to the phenylalanine over 14 residues. Only the CDR3 part of the read is kept: 42 bases, read in frame from the first base. The V end loses 0 bases and the J end loses 3 bases, and a stretch of 9 bases separates them. With regard to this clone: Its antigen is still unknown. No much larger clone exists at a distance of one base, and base qualities are not known.

The immunoSEQ Assay, a bias-controlled multiplex PCR, was used to amplify TCRbeta CDR3 regions from genomic DNA. Concerning the study's data processing: The number of nucleated cells in each sample was estimated from the amplification of reference gene primers within the assay. To quantify the absolute abundance of each unique TCRbeta CDR3 rearrangement, sequence reads were collapsed and filtered. For each sample, productive Simpson clonality was calculated as the square root of Simpson's diversity index over productive rearrangements. Not all clones reach the TCRdb copy of this immuneACCESS table, which keeps in-frame sequences only. Checked studies attribute under half of the gap to unresolved V genes and leave the rest unexplained. The V and J calls and the clone size are those of that table, but D and trimming were determined from the DNA. This sample is represented by around 300,000 clones; around 90% of them were singletons. Of the sample, 2.5% to 3% is held by the ten largest clones.

The study at large found these results: Clinical and demographic metadata were provided uncurated, with the amount varying by source and participant.

The receptor's source is a woman aged 25-40 years with COVID-19, enrolled during active disease. The specimen was peripheral blood. Recombination connected TRBV5-1 to TRBJ1-1; a tentative D call is TRBD1 (5 bases match). The bases are TGCGCCAGCAGCTTGGTCAGGGCGGACACTGAAGCTTTCTTT. Its protein reads: CASSLVRADTEAFF.